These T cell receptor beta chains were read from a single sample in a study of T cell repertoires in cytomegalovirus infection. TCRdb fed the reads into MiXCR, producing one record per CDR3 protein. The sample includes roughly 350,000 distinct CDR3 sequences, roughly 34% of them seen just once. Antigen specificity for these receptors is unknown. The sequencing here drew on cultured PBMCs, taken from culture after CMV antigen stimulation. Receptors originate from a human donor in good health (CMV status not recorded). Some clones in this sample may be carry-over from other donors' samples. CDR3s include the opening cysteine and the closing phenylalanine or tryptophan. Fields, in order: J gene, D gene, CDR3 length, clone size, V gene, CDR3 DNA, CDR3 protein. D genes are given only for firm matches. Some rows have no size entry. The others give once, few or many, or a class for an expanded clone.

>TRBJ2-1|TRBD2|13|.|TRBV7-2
TGTGCCAGCAGCTCACTAGCGGCCCAAAGTAAGGACTTC
CASSSLAAQSKDF
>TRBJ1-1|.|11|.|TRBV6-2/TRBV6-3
TGTGCAGACGAGAGTGGCACTGAAGCTTTCTTT
CADESGTEAFF
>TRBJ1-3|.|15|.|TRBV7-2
TGTGCCAGCAGCCGCCAGGCGCTTGGTGGAAACACCATATATTTT
CASSRQALGGNTIYF
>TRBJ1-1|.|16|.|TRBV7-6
TGTGCCAGCAGCCCGGGGGCCGGGCGGCTGAACACTGAAGCTTTCTTT
CASSPGAGRLNTEAFF
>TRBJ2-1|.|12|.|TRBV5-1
TGCGCCAGCAGCTTGAATAACAATGAGCAGTTCTTC
CASSLNNNEQFF
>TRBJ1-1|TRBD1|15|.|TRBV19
TGTGCCAGTAGTCTAAGGGACAGTGGAAACACTGAAGCTTTCTTT
CASSLRDSGNTEAFF
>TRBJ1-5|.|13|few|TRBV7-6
TGTGCCAGCAGCCGGCTACGGGATCAGCCCCAGCATTTT
CASSRLRDQPQHF
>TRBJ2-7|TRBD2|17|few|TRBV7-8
TGTGCCAGCAGCCCCATTCGCCGGACTAGCGGATCCTACGAGCAGTACTTC
CASSPIRRTSGSYEQYF
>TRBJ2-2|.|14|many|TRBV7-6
TGTGCCAGCAGCTCTACAGGGAACACCGGGGAGCTGTTTTTT
CASSSTGNTGELFF
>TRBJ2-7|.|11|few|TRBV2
TGTGCCAGCAGTAAGAACTACGAGCAGTACTTC
CASSKNYEQYF
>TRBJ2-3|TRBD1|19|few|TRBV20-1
TGCAGTGCTAGCGGCTTAGTAGGGACAGACACCTCGAGCACAGATACGCAGTATTTT
CSASGLVGTDTSSTDTQYF
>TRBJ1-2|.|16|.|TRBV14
TGTGCCAGCAGCCAAGATTGGCAGGGATCTAACTATGGCTACACCTTC
CASSQDWQGSNYGYTF
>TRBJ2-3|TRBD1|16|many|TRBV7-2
TGTGCCAGCAGACCTACTCCGGGACAGAACACAGATACGCAGTATTTT
CASRPTPGQNTDTQYF
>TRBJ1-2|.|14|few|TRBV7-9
TGTGCCAGCAGCTTAGTCACAGGGCCGTATGGCTACACCTTC
CASSLVTGPYGYTF
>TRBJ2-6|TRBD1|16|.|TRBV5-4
TGTGCCAGCAGCTTGGGTGGACAGGCTGGGGCCAACGTCCTGACTTTC
CASSLGGQAGANVLTF
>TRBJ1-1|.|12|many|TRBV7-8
TGTGCCAGCAGCTTAGAACACCGTGAAGCTTTCTTT
CASSLEHREAFF